This passage covers 5 T cell receptor beta chains from one sample sequenced in a study of early T cells in non-severe SARS-CoV-2 infection. MiXCR, run by TCRdb on the 5' RACE reads, gives a single entry per CDR3 protein. The sample includes about 77,000 distinct CDR3 sequences, approximately 5% of them seen just once. This specimen consisted of whole blood, obtained at baseline. The receptors were gathered from an adult who was a healthcare worker with PCR-confirmed SARS-CoV-2 infection or an uninfected control (not recorded which).

This clonotype was seen more than once but under ten times. J is TRBJ1-1 and V is TRBV7-8; weak D call: TRBD1 (5 bases). The CDR3 consists of 14 residues. Trimming pared 3 bases from V and 5 bases from J, leaving 13 bases between. The germline V gene encodes CDR1 SGHVS and CDR2 FQNEAQ. CDR3 coding DNA: TGTGCCAGCAGCTTGCAGGGCTTAGGGACTGAAGCTTTCTTT. It yields the protein CASSLQGLGTEAFF. The complete variable domain, with remaining parts taken from reference TRBV7-8 and TRBJ1-1, reads GAGVSQSPRYKVAKRGQDVALRCDPISGHVSLFWYQQALGQGPEFLTYFQNEAQLDKSGLPSDRFFAERPEGSVSTLKIQRTQQEDSAVYLCASSLQGLGTEAFFGQGTRLTVV.

This clonotype was observed many times. The V call is TRBV19, the J call TRBJ2-1, with D tentatively TRBD1 or TRBD2 (5 bases each). The V end was cut by 9 bases, the J end by 9 bases, with 18 bases between. The length of the CDR3 is 13 residues. Germline V gene sequence: CDR1 LNHDA, CDR2 SQIVND (reference sequence). The CDR3, as DNA: TGTGCCAGCAGTCACGAGGGAAGGGGTGAGCAGTTCTTC. Translating gives CASSHEGRGEQFF.

This clonotype was counted a few times. The chain is built from TRBV5-1 and TRBJ1-1, with D possibly being TRBD1 (6 bases). Germline V gene data show CDR1 as SGHRS and CDR2 as YFSETQ. The CDR3 totals 14 residues. Trimming took 2 bases from V and 3 from J, leaving 11 bases between them. CDR3 protein: CASSFAGADTEAFF. The CDR3, as DNA: TGCGCCAGCAGCTTTGCGGGGGCCGACACTGAAGCTTTCTTT.

This clonotype was seen many times. The genes are TRBV28 and TRBJ2-3; D is perhaps TRBD2 (7 bases). Germline-derived CDR1 and CDR2 are MDHEN and SYDVKM. V dropped 3 bases and J dropped 6 bases, with 10 bases sitting between them. The CDR3 contains 13 residues. The CDR3 DNA follows: TGTGCCAGCAGTTTGGGGGGGCACGATACGCAGTATTTT. It specifies CASSLGGHDTQYF.

This clonotype occurred many times. V gene TRBV19 combines with J gene TRBJ2-7, with 9 bases that match TRBD2. V shed 5 bases and J 3 bases; nucleotides not matched to a gene: 5. The CDR3 covers 14 residues. The germline V gene encodes CDR1 LNHDA and CDR2 SQIVND (reference sequence). The CDR3 protein is CASSSETSGYEQYF. CDR3 nucleotide sequence: TGTGCCAGTAGTTCGGAGACTAGCGGCTACGAGCAGTACTTC.